Listed below are T cell receptor beta chains from one sample, sequenced in a study of T-cell reconstitution after alpha-beta-depleted transplantation in children. TCRdb passed the PCR reads through MiXCR, listing each CDR3 protein once. The table lists around 400,000 distinct CDR3 sequences, approximately 10% of them singletons, with about 5% in the top ten. The sequencing here drew on PBMCs from the stem cell graft donor, taken from the stem cell graft. These receptors all come from a human donor who donated a stem cell graft to a child with acute myeloid leukemia. Each CDR3 is given with its conserved first and last residue. The D gene is left open where the match is weak. Expanded clones get a size class; other rows say once, few or many, or leave the size out.

d_call: TRBD1; j_call: TRBJ2-1; clone_size: .; v_call: TRBV2; cdr3_nt: TGTGCCGGAAACCTCAAGACAGGGGGCTCAAGCTCCTACAATGAGCAGTTCTTC; cdr3_aa: CAGNLKTGGSSSYNEQFF
d_call: .; j_call: TRBJ2-2; clone_size: many; v_call: TRBV15; cdr3_nt: TGTGCCACCAGCCTAATCGGGGTGGCGAACACCGGGGAGCTGTTTTTT; cdr3_aa: CATSLIGVANTGELFF
d_call: TRBD1; j_call: TRBJ2-7; clone_size: few; v_call: TRBV5-1; cdr3_nt: TGCGCCAGCAGCTTGGCCAGGCAGGGGGCGGGCGAGCAGTACTTC; cdr3_aa: CASSLARQGAGEQYF
d_call: .; j_call: TRBJ1-1; clone_size: .; v_call: TRBV20-1; cdr3_nt: TGCAGTGCTAGGACTACAGCGAACACTGAAGCTTTCTTT; cdr3_aa: CSARTTANTEAFF
d_call: .; j_call: TRBJ1-5; clone_size: few; v_call: TRBV9; cdr3_nt: TGTGCCAGCAGCGTAGGGGGGGGACGGAATCAGCCCCAGCATTTT; cdr3_aa: CASSVGGGRNQPQHF
d_call: .; j_call: TRBJ2-7; clone_size: many; v_call: TRBV12-3/TRBV12-4; cdr3_nt: TGTGCCAGCAGTCGGGGCTTCTACGAGCAGTACTTC; cdr3_aa: CASSRGFYEQYF
d_call: TRBD2; j_call: TRBJ2-7; clone_size: .; v_call: TRBV12-3/TRBV12-4; cdr3_nt: TGTGCCAGCAGTCCTCTAGCGGGGGCCTTAGCGCAGTACTTC; cdr3_aa: CASSPLAGALAQYF
d_call: .; j_call: TRBJ2-1; clone_size: .; v_call: TRBV6-2/TRBV6-3; cdr3_nt: TGTGCCAGCGGACAACGGGGGATAGACAATGAGCAGTTCTTC; cdr3_aa: CASGQRGIDNEQFF
d_call: .; j_call: TRBJ2-7; clone_size: many; v_call: TRBV20-1; cdr3_nt: TGCAGTGCTAGAGGTGCTTCGGGGATAGGGTACGAGCAGTACTTC; cdr3_aa: CSARGASGIGYEQYF
d_call: TRBD2; j_call: TRBJ2-1; clone_size: few; v_call: TRBV20-1; cdr3_nt: TGCAGTGCTCTACCCCTTAGCGGGAGGGGCGATGAGCAGTTCTTC; cdr3_aa: CSALPLSGRGDEQFF
d_call: .; j_call: TRBJ2-1; clone_size: many; v_call: TRBV20-1; cdr3_nt: TGCAGTGCTAGAGATGGGGCCCCCGAGGGGGTTGAGCAGTTCTTC; cdr3_aa: CSARDGAPEGVEQFF